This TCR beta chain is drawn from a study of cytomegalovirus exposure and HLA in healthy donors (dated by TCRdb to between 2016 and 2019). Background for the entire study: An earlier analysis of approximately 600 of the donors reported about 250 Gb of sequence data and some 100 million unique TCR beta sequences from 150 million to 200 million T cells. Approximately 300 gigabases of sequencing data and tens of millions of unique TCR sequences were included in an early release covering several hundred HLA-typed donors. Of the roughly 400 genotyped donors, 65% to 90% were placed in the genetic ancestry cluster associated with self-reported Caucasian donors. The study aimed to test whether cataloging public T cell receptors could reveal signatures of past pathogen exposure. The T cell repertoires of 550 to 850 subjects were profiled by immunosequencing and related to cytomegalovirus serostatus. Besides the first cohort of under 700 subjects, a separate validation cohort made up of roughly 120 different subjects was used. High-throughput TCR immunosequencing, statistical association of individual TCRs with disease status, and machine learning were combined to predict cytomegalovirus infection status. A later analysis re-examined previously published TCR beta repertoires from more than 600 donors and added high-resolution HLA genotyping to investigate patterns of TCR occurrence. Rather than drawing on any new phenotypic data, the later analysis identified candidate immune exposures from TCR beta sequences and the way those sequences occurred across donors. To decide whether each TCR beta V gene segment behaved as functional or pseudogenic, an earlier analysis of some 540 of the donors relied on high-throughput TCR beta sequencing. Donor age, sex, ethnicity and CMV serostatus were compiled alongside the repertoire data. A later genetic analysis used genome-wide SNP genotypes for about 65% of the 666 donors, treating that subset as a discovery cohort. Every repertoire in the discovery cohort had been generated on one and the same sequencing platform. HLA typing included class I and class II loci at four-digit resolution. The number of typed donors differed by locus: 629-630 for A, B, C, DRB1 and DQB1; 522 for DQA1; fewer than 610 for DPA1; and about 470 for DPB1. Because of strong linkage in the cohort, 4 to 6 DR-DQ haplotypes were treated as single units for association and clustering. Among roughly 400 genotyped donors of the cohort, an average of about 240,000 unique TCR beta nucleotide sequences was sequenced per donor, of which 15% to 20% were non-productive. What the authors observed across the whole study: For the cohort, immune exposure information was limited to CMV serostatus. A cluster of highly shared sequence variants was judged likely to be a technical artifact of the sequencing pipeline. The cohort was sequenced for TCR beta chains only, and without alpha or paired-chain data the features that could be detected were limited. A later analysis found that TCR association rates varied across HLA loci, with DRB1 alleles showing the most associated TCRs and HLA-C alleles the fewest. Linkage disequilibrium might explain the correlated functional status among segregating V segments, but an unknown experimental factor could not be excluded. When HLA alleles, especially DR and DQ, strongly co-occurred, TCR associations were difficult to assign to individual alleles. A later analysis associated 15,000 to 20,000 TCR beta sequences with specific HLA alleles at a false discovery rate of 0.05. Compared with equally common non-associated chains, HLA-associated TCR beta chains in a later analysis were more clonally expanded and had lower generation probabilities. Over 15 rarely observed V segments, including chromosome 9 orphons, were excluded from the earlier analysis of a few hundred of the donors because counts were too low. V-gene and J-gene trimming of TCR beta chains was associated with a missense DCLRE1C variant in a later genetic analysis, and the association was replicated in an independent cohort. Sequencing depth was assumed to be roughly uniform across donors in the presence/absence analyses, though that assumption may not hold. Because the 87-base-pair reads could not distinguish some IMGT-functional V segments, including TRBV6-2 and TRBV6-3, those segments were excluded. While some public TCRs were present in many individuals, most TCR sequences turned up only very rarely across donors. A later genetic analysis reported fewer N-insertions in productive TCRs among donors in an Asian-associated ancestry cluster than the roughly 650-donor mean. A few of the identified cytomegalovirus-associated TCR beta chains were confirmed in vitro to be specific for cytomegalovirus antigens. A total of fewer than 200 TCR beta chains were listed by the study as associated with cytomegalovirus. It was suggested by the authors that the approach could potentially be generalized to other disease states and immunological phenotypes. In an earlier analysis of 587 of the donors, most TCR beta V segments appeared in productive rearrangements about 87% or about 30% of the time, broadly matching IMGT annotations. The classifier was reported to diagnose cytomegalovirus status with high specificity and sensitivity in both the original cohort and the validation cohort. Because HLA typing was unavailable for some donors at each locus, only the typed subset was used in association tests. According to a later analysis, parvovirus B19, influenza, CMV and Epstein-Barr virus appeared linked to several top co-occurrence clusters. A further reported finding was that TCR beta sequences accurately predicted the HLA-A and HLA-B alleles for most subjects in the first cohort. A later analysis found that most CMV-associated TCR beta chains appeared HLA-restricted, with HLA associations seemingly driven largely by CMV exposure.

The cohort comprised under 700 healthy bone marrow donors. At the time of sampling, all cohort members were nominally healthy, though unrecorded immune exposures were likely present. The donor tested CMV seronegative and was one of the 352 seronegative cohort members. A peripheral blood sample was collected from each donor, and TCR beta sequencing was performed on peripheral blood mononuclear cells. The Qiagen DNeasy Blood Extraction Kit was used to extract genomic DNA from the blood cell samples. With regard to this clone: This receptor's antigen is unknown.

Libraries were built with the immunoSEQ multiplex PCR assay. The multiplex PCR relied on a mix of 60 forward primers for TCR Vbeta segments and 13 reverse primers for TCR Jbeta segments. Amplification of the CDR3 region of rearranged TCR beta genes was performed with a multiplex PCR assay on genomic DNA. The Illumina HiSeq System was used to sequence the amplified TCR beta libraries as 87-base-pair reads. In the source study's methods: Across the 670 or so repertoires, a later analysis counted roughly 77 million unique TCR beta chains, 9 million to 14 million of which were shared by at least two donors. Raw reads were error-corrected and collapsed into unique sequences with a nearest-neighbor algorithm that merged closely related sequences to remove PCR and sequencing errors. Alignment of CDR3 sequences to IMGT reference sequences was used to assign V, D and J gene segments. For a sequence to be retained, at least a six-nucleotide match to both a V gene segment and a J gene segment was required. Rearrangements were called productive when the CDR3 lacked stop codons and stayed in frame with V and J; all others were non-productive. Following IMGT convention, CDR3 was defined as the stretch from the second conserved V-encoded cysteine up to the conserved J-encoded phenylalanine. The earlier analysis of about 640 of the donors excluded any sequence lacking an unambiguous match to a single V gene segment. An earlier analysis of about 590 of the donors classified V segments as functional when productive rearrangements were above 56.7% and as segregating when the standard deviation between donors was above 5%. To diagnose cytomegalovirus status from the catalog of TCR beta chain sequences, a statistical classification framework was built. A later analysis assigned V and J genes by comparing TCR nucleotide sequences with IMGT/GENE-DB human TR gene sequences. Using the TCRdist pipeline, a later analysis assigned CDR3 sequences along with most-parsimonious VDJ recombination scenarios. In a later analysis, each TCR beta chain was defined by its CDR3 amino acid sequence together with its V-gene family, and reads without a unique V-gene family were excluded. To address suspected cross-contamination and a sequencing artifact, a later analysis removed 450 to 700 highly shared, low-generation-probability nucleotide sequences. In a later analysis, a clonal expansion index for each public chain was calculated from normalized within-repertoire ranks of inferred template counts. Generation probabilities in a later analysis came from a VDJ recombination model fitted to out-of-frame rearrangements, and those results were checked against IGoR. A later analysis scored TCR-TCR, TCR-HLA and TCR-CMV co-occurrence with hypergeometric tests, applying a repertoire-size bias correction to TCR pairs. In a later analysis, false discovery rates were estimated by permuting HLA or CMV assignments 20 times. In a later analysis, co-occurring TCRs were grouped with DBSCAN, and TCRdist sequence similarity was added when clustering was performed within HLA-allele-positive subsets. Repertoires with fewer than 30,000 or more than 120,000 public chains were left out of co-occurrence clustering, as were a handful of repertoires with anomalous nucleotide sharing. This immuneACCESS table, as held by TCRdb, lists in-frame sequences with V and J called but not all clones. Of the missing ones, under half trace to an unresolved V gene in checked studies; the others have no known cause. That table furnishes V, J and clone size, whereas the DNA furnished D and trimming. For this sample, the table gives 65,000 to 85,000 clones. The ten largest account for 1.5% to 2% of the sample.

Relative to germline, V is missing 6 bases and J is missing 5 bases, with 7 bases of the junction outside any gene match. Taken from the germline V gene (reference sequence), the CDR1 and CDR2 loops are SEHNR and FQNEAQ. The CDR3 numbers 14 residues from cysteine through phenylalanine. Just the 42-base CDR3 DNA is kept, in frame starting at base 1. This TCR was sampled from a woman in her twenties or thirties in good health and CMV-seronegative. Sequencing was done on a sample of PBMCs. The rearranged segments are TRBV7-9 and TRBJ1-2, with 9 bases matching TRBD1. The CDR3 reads CASRQGQGFYGYTF. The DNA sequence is TGTGCCAGCAGGCAGGGACAGGGATTTTATGGCTACACCTTC.